This TCR beta chain was profiled in a study of CD8 T cells in ankylosing spondylitis. 5'-RACE, quantitative and with molecular barcodes, yielded the TCR beta libraries. MiXCR, run by TCRdb on the 5' RACE reads, gives a single entry per CDR3 protein. Among 150,000 to 200,000 distinct CDR3 sequences listed, over 10% were seen once. Trimming took off 6 bases at V and 0 bases at J, with 9 bases between the two ends. The CDR3 loop spans 14 amino acids. In this sample, this clonotype turned up a few times. Its specificity is not known. Findings and caveats of the study: Researchers report that disease-linked clones proved CD8+ and relatively rare in peripheral blood. Characteristic of ankylosing spondylitis blood, it appeared, was a TCR beta motif comprising roughly eight highly homologous variants. Matched synovial fluid from ankylosing spondylitis patients was reported to be enriched for disease-linked clones.

Sequencing was performed on blood, either unsorted or a sorted T cell fraction (not recorded which). The chain links TRBV12-3 or TRBV12-4 to TRBJ2-1; D perhaps matches TRBD2 (5 bases). The TCR comes from a female donor with ankylosing spondylitis or in good health (not recorded which). The CDR3 sequence is CASRRASSYNEQFF. The CDR3 DNA is TGTGCCAGCAGGAGGGCGAGCTCCTACAATGAGCAGTTCTTC.